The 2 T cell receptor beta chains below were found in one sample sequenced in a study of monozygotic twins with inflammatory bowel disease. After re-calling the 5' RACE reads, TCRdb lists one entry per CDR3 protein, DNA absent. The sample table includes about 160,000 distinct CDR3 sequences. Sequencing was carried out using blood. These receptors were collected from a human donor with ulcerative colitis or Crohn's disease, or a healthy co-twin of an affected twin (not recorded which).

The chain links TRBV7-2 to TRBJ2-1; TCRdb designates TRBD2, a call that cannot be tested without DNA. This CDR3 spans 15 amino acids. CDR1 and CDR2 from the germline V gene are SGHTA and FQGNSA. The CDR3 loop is CASSLTSGSGNEQFF.

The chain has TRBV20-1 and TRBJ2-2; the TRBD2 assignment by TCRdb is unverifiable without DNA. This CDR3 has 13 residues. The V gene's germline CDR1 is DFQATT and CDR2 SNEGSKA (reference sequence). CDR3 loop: CSAQRERTGELFF.